These T cell receptor beta chains were read from a single sample in a study of T cell responses to AZD1222 COVID-19 vaccine. Generated by immunoSEQ multiplex PCR, the TCRdb table keeps only in-frame clones and is missing some. This table holds more than 110,000 clones, 70% to 90% found once. The specimen was peripheral blood, collected 28 days after the second AZD1222 dose. These receptors were obtained from an adult who received the AZD1222 COVID-19 vaccine. CDR3s leave out the opening cysteine and the closing phenylalanine or tryptophan. Rows may omit the clone size; those that give it use once, few, many or a size class.

V gene	J gene	clone size	CDR3 protein
TRBV28	TRBJ1-2	NA	ASSPSWVARTFF
TRBV25-1	TRBJ2-7	NA	ASSGQGRGSIYEQY
TRBV29-1	TRBJ2-7	NA	SVSAGRYEQY
TRBV29-1	TRBJ2-2	NA	SVHAAGGELF
TRBV7-8	TRBJ2-7	NA	ASSLWTSGGFGYEQY
TRBV9	TRBJ2-7	NA	ASSVGLVGEQY
TRBV5-6	TRBJ1-1	once	ASSLAVRVEAF
TRBV30	TRBJ1-5	NA	AWSVTGGHQPQH
TRBV28	TRBJ2-7	once	ASNDPGRSDHYEQY
TRBV6-5	TRBJ2-7	NA	ASEGGQSGSYEQY
TRBV6-5	TRBJ1-2	NA	ASSPYQGRGYT
TRBV12-3/TRBV12-4	TRBJ2-4	few	ASSNLVNIQY
TRBV23-1	TRBJ1-5	NA	ASSQRNCYNNQPQH
TRBV10-1	TRBJ2-7	NA	ASSESKGGVGEQY
TRBV15	TRBJ1-5	NA	ATSSGQTNQPQH
TRBV24-1	TRBJ1-5	many	ATSVGQGIDQPQH
TRBV18	TRBJ1-1	once	ASSPVGDTEAF
TRBV5-4	TRBJ2-6	NA	ASSLDRGAGANVLT
TRBV29-1	TRBJ1-2	NA	SVGGLDSLGYGYT
TRBV4-1	TRBJ1-2	NA	ASSQVGTGSGYGYT